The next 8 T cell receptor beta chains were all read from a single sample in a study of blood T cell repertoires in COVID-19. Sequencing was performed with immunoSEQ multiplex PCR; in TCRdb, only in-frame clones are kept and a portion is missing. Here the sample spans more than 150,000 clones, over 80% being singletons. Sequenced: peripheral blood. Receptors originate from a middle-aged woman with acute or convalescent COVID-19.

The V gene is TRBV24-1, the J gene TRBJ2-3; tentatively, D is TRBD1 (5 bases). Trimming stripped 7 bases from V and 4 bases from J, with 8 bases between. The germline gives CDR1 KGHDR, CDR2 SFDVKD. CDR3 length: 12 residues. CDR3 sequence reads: CATRDKSDTQYF. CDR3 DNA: TGTGCCACCAGGGACAAGTCAGATACGCAGTATTTT.

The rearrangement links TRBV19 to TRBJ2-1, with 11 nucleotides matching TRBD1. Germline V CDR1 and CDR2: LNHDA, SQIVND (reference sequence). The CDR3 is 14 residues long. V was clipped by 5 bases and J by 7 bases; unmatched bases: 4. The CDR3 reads CASSVGQGANEQFF. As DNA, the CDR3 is TGTGCCAGTAGTGTAGGACAGGGGGCTAATGAGCAGTTCTTC.

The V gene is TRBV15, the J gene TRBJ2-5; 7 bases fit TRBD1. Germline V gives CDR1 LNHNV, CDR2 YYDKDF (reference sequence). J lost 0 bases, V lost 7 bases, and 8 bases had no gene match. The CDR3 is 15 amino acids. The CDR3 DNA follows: TGTGCCACCAAACAAAAGGGGGCCTACCAAGAGACCCAGTACTTC. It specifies CATKQKGAYQETQYF.

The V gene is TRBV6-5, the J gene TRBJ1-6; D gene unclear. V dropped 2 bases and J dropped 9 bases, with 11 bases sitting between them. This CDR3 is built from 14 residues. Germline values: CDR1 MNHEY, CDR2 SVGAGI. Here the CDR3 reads CASSYPRVGSPLHF. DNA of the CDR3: TGTGCCAGCAGTTACCCTAGAGTTGGTTCACCCCTCCACTTT.

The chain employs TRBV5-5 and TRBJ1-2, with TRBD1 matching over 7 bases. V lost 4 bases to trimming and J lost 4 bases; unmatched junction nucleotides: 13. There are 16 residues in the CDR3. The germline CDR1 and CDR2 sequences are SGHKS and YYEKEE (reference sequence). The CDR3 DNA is TGTGCCAGCAGCCAAACAGCTACAGGGGTCGTCTATGGCTACACCTTC. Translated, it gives CASSQTATGVVYGYTF.

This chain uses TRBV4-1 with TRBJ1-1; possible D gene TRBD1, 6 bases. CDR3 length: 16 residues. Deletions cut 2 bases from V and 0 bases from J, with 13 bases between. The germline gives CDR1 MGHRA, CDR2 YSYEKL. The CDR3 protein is CASSQTTGTMNTEAFF. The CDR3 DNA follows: TGCGCCAGCAGCCAAACGACCGGGACAATGAACACTGAAGCTTTCTTT.

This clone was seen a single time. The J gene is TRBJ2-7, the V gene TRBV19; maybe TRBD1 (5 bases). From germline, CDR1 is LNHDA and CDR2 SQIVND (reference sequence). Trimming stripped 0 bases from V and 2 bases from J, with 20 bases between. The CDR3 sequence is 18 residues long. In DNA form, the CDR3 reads TGTGCCAGTAGTATAGACGGCCCCCCACAGGCGCCACCCTACGAGCAGTACTTC. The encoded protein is CASSIDGPPQAPPYEQYF. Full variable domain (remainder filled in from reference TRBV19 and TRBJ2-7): DGGITQSPKYLFRKEGQNVTLSCEQNLNHDAMYWYRQDPGQGLRLIYYSQIVNDFQKGDIAEGYSVSREKKESFPLTVTSAQKNPTAFYLCASSIDGPPQAPPYEQYFGPGTRLTVT.

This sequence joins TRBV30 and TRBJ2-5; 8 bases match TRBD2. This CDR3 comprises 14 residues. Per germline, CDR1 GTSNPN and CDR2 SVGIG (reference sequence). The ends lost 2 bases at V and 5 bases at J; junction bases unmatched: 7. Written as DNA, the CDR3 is TGTGCCTGGAGTCGGCTAGCGGGTTACGAGACCCAGTACTTC. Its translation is CAWSRLAGYETQYF.